This T cell receptor (beta chain) derives from a study of blood T cell repertoires in COVID-19. Whole-study context: The United States, Italy and Spain were the sources of the acute and convalescent COVID-19 samples.

The protocol was immunoSEQ multiplex PCR, while the TCRdb copy is restricted to in-frame clones and leaves out a portion. Among 70,000 to 80,000 clones, 86% were seen once, and the ten largest hold approximately 19%. The germline CDR1 and CDR2 sequences are SGHDN and FVKESK. The CDR3 loop spans 17 amino acids. The V gene lost 2 bases and the J gene lost 0 bases, with 14 bases spanning the gap. Sequencing was done on a sample of peripheral blood. The V call is TRBV14, the J call TRBJ1-3; D ambiguous. The sequence was collected from an elderly man in a cohort sampled during active COVID-19. The DNA for the CDR3 is TGTGCCAGCAGCCAAAGGCGGTCCGGTAGCTCTGGAAACACCATATATTTT. Translating it yields CASSQRRSGSSGNTIYF.